A single sample is the source of the 5 T cell receptor beta chains below, sequenced in a study of regulatory T cells in long-lasting Graves disease (dated by TCRdb to about 2021). In the paper's terms, the time point label means: newly diagnosed GD, antithyroid drugs for less than 3 months. For both TCR sequencing and RNA sequencing, RNA was extracted from PBMCs using TRIzol. Library generation was performed with multiplex PCR. Sequenced using an Illumina HiSeq 4000. To build TCR beta libraries, CDR3 regions were amplified by Arm-PCR using iRepertoire HTBI primers. The public reads were quality trimmed at Q25 with fastp and then assembled into clones with MiXCR by TCRdb, keeping productive beta chains. Each CDR3 protein gets just one entry, which takes the most common genes and DNA from the rows behind it. This sample holds around 330,000 distinct CDR3 sequences; over 15% were observed only once. The leading ten clones occupy less than 40% of the sample.

The source material was peripheral blood mononuclear cells (PBMCs), sampled at new diagnosis, from a patient treated with antithyroid drugs. These receptor sequences come from a female donor with Graves disease.

A note on this clonotype: A much larger clone is a single base away; this may be a read error. The genes are TRBV6-1 and TRBJ2-5; D might be TRBD1 (5 bases). This CDR3 contains 13 residues. Germline V CDR1 and CDR2: MNHNS, SASEGT. Trimming stripped 8 bases from V and 3 bases from J, with 13 bases between. As DNA, the CDR3 is TGTGCCAGCGAGGCACAGGACAAAGAGACCCAGTACTTC. Its translation is CASEAQDKETQYF.

The sample holds many counts of this clonotype. This chain connects TRBV20-1 to TRBJ2-1; D is uncertain. Germline CDR1 and CDR2: DFQATT and SNEGSKA (reference sequence). Trimming took 4 bases from V and 6 from J, leaving 13 bases between them. The CDR3 has 13 residues. For the CDR3, the DNA is TGCAGTGCTAAGGAACAGTCCGGCAATGAGCAGTTCTTC. It codes for CSAKEQSGNEQFF.

Many counts were recorded for this clonotype. This CDR3 reads CASSPQRGGSNQPQHF. The CDR3 coding sequence is TGTGCCAGCTCACCACAAAGGGGAGGGAGCAATCAGCCCCAGCATTTT. The chain uses TRBV18 and TRBJ1-5; TRBD1 might be the D (5 bases). The germline gives CDR1 KGHSH, CDR2 LQKENI. V lost 1 base and J 1 base, leaving 11 bases between the germline ends. The CDR3 has 16 residues.

The table lists this clonotype with a count of one. V usage is TRBV3-1 and J usage is TRBJ2-7, with 12 bases identical to TRBD2. CDR1 is LGHDT and CDR2 is YNNKEL in the germline V gene (reference sequence). The CDR3 is 19 residues long. Germline trimming cut 3 bases from V and 4 bases from J; bases unmatched to any gene: 16. The CDR3 DNA sequence: TGTGCCAGCAGCCACGACAGGTACAGGACTAGCGGGATTTCTTACGAGCAGTACTTC. Protein: CASSHDRYRTSGISYEQYF.

CDR3 loop: CASIFSGRSSYEQYF. CDR3 DNA sequence: TGTGCCAGCATTTTTAGCGGGAGGTCCTCCTACGAGCAGTACTTC. The chain employs TRBV28 and TRBJ2-7, with TRBD2 identical over 10 bases. The germline V gene encodes CDR1 MDHEN and CDR2 SYDVKM. V lost 7 bases and J lost 0; bases outside the gene matches: 6. The CDR3 covers 15 residues.